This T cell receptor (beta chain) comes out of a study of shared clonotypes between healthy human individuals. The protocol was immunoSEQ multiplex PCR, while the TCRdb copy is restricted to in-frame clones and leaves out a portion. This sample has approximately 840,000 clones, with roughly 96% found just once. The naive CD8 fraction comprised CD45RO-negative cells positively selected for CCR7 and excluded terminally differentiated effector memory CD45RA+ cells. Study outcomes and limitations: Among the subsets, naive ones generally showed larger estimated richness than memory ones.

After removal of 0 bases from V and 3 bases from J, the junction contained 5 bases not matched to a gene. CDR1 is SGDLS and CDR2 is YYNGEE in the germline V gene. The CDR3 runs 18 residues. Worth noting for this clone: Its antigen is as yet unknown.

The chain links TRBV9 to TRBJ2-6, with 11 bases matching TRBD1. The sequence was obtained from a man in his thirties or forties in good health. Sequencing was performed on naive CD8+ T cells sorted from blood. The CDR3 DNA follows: TGTGCCAGCAGCGTAGAGGGACAGGGGGTGAATGGGGCCAACGTCCTGACTTTC. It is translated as CASSVEGQGVNGANVLTF.